The TCR beta chain described here comes from a study of blood T cell repertoires in COVID-19. Study in general: Sites in the United States, Italy and Spain provided acute and convalescent COVID-19 samples. The analysed material was cDNA or gDNA that came from T cells, B-cell-depleted T cells, or PBMCs.

TCRdb keeps only in-frame clones here, not all; method: immunoSEQ multiplex PCR. The data contain under 45,000 clones, roughly 78% of them singletons. The germline CDR1 and CDR2 sequences are SGHRS and YFSETQ. The ends lost 4 bases at V and 7 bases at J; junction bases unmatched: 11. This CDR3 is 15 amino acids long. The sequence derives from a man aged 55 to 69 with acute or convalescent COVID-19. This chain joins TRBV5-1 and TRBJ2-7, with TRBD2 matching over 10 bases. Sequencing was carried out using peripheral blood. The CDR3 reads CASSPIAGGLGEQYF. CDR3 nucleotide sequence: TGCGCCAGCAGCCCGATAGCGGGAGGATTGGGAGAGCAGTACTTC.